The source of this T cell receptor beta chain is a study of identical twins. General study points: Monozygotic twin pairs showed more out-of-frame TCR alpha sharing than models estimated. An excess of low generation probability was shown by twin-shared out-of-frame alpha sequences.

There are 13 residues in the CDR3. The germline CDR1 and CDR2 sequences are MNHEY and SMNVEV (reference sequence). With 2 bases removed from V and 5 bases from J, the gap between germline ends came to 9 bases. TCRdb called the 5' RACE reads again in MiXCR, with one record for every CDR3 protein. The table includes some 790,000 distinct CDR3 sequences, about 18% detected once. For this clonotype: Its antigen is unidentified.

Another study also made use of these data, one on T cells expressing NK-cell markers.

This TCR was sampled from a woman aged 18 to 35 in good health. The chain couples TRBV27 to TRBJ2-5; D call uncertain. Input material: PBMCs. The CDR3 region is CASSLKGLETQYF. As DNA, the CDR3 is TGTGCCAGCAGTTTAAAGGGCCTGGAGACCCAGTACTTC.